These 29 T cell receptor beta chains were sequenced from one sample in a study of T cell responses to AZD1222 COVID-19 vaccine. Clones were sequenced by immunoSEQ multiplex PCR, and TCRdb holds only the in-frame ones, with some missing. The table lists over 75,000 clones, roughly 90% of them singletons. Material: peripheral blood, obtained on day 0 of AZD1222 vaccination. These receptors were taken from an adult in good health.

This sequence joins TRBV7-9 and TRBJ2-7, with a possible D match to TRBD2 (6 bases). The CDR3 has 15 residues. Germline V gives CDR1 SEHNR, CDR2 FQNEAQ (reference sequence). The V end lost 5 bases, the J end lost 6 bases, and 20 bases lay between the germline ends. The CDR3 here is CASSISGDYMGEQYF. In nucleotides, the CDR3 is TGTGCCAGCAGCATTAGCGGAGACTATATGGGCGAGCAGTACTTC. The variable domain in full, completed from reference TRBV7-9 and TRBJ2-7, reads DTGVSQNPRHKITKRGQNVTFRCDPISEHNRLYWYRQTLGQGPEFLTYFQNEAQLEKSRLLSDRFSAERPKGSFSTLEIQRTEQGDSAMYLCASSISGDYMGEQYFGPGTRLTVT.

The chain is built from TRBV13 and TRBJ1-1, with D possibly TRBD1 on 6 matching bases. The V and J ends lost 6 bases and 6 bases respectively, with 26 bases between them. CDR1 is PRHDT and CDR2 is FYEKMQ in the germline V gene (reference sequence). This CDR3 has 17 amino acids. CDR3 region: CASSRDGDTVSFAEAFF. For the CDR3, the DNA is TGTGCCAGCAGTCGAGATGGGGACACCGTGAGTTTTGCTGAAGCTTTCTTT.

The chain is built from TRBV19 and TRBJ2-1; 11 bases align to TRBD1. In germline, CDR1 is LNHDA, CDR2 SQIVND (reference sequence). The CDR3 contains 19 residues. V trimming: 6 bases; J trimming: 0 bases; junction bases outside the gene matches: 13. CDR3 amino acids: CASSRRARDRGTSYNEQFF. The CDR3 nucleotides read TGTGCCAGTAGCCGAAGAGCCCGGGACAGGGGGACCTCCTACAATGAGCAGTTCTTC.

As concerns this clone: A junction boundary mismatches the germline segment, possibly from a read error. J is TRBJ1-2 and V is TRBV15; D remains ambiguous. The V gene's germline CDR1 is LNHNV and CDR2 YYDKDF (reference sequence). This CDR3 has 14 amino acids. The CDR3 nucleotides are TGTGCCACCAGCAGAGATCGTGTCGAGACACCTAAAGCCTTC. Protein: CATSRDRVETPKAF.

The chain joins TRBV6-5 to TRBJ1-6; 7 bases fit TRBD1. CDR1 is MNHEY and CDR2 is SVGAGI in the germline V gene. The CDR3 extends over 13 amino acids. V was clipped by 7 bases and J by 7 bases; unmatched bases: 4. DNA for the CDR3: TGTGCCAGCACGGACAGGATGAATTCACCCCTCCACTTT. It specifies CASTDRMNSPLHF.

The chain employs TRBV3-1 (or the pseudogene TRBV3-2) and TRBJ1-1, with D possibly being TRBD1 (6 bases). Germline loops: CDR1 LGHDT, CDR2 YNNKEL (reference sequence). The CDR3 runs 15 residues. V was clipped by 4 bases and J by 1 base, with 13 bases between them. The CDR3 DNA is TGTGCCAGCAGCCCTCAAGTCAGGGGGAACACTGAAGCTTTCTTT. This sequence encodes CASSPQVRGNTEAFF.

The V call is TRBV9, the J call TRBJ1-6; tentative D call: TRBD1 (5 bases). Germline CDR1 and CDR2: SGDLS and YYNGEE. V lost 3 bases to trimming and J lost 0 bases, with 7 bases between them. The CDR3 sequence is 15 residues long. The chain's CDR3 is CASSGGVSYNSPLHF. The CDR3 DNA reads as TGTGCCAGCAGCGGAGGGGTCTCCTATAATTCACCCCTCCACTTT.

CDR3 in DNA: TGTGCCAGCAGCCAAGGTGAAAGAGTGAAGGGCACTGAAGCTTTCTTT. Translated, it gives CASSQGERVKGTEAFF. V usage is TRBV4-2 and J usage is TRBJ1-1, with D hard to call. The V and J ends lost 1 base and 4 bases respectively, with 16 bases between them. Per germline, CDR1 LGHNA and CDR2 YNFKEQ. The CDR3 is 16 amino acids.

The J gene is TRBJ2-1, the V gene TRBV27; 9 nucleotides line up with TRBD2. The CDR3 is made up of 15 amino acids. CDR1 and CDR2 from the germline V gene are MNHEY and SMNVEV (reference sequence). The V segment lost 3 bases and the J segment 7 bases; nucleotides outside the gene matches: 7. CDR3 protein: CASSFSGGRGNEQFF. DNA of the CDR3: TGTGCCAGCAGTTTTAGTGGCGGGAGGGGTAATGAGCAGTTCTTC.

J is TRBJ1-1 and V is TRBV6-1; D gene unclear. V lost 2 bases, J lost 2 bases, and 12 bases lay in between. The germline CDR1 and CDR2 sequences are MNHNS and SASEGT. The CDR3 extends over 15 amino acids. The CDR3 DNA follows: TGTGCCAGCAGTGAACTGGCCACGGGAAACACTGAAGCTTTCTTT. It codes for CASSELATGNTEAFF.

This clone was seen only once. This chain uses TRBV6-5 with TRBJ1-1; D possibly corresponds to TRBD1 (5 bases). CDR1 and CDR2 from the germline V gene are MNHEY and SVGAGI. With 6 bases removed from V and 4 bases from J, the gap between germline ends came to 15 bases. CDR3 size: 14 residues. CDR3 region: CASRGEGRRTEAFF. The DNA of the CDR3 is TGTGCCAGCAGGGGGGAAGGCCGGCGCACTGAAGCTTTCTTT.

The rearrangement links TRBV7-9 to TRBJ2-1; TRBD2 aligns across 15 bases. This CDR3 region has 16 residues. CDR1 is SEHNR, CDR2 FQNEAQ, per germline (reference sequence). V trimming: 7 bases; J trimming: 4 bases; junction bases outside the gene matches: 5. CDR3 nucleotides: TGTGCCAGCACCCTCGGGACTAGCGGGAGGTACAATGAGCAGTTCTTC. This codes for CASTLGTSGRYNEQFF.

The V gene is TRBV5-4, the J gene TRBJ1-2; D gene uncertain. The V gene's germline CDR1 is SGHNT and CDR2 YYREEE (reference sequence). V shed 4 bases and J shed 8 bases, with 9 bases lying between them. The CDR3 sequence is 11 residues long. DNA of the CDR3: TGTGCCAGCAGCCCCAAGTTCGGCTACACCTTC. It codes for CASSPKFGYTF.

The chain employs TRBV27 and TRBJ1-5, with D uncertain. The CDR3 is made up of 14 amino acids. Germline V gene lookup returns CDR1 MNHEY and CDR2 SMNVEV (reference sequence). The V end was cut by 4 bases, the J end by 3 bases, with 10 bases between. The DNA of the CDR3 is TGTGCCAGCAGTTCCCGACAATTCAATCAGCCCCAGCATTTT. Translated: CASSSRQFNQPQHF.

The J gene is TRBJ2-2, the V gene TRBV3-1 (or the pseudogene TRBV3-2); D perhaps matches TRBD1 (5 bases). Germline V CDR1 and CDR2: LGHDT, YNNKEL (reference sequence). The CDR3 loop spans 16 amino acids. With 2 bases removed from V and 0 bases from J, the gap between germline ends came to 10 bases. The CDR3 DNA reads TGTGCCAGCAGCCAATTGACAGTTACGAACACCGGGGAGCTGTTTTTT. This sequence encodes CASSQLTVTNTGELFF.

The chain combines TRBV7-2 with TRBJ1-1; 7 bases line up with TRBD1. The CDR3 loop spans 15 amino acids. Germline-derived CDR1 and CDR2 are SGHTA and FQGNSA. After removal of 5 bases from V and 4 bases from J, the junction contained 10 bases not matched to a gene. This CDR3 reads CASSPGNYRGTEAFF. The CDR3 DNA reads TGTGCCAGCAGCCCAGGAAACTACAGGGGCACTGAAGCTTTCTTT.

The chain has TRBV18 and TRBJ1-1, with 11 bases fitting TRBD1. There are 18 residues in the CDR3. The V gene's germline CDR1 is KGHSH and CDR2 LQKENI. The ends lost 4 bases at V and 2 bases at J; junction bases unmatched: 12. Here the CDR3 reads CASSLKTGQGARNTEAFF. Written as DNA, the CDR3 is TGTGCCAGCTCACTAAAAACCGGACAGGGGGCGCGTAACACTGAAGCTTTCTTT. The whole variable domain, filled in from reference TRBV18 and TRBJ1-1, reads NAGVMQNPRHLVRRRGQEARLRCSPMKGHSHVYWYRQLPEEGLKFMVYLQKENIIDESGMPKERFSAEFPKEGPSILRIQQVVRGDSAAYFCASSLKTGQGARNTEAFFGQGTRLTVV.

CDR3 sequence (DNA): TGTGCCAGCAAATCGACGGGACAGGAGACTCGAGAGCAGTACTTC. Encoded protein: CASKSTGQETREQYF. This chain connects TRBV27 to TRBJ2-7; TRBD1 agrees at 8 bases. Per the germline V gene, CDR1 is MNHEY and CDR2 is SMNVEV (reference sequence). This CDR3 comprises 15 residues. The V and J ends lost 7 bases and 7 bases, in that order; junction bases with no gene match: 15.

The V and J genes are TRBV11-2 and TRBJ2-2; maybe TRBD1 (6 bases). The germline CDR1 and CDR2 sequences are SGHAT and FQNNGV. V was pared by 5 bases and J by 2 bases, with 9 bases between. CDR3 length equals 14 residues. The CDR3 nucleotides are TGTGCCAGCAGCAAACAGGGTAACACCGGGGAGCTGTTTTTT. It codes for CASSKQGNTGELFF.

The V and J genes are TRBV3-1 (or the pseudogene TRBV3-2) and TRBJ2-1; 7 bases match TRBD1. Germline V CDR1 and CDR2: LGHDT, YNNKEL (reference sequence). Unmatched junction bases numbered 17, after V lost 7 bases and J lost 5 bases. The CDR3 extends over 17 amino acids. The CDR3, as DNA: TGTGCCAGCACCAATCTCTTCCGACAGGGATCTAACAATGAGCAGTTCTTC. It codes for CASTNLFRQGSNNEQFF.

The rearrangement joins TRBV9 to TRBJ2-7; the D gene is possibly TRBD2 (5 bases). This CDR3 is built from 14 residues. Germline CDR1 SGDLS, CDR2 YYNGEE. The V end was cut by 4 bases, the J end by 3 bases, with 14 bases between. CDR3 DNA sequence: TGTGCCAGCAGCCCCGGACTGGCTCTCTACGAGCAGTACTTC. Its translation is CASSPGLALYEQYF.

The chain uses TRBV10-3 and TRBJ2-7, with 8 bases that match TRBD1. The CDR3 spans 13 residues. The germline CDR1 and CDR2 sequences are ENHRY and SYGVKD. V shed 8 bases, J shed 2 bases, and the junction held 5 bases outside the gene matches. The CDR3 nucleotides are TGTGCCATCGGAGGGACAGGTCCCTACGAGCAGTACTTC. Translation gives CAIGGTGPYEQYF.

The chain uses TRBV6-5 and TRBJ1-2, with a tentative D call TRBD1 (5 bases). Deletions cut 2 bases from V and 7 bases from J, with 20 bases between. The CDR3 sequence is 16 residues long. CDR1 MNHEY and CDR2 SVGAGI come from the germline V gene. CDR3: CASSYTPPRDGFGYTF. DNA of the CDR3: TGTGCCAGCAGTTACACCCCACCCAGGGACGGGTTTGGCTACACCTTC.

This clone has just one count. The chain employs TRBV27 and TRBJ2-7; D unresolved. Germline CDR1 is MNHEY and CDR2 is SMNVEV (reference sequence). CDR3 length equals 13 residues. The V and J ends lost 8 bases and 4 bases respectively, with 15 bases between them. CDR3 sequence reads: CASHKAGEYEQYF. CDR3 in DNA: TGTGCCAGCCATAAAGCAGGAGAGTACGAGCAGTACTTC.

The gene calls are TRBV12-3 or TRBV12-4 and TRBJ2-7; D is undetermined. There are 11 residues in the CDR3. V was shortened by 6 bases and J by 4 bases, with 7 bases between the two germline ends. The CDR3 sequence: CASSTEYEQYF. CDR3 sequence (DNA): TGTGCCAGCAGCACAGAGTACGAGCAGTACTTC.

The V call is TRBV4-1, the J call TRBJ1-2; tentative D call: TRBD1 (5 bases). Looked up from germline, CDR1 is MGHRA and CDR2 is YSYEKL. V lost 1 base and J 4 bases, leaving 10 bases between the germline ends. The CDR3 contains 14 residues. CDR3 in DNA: TGCGCCAGCAGCCAAGGAGACAGCGTCTATGGCTACACCTTC. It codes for CASSQGDSVYGYTF.

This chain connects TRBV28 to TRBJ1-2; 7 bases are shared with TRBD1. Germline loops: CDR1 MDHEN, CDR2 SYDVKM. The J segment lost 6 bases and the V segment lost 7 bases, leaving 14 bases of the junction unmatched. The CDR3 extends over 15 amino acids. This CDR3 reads CASNEGAGGTHGYTF. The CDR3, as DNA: TGTGCCAGCAATGAGGGGGCGGGCGGAACGCATGGCTACACCTTC.

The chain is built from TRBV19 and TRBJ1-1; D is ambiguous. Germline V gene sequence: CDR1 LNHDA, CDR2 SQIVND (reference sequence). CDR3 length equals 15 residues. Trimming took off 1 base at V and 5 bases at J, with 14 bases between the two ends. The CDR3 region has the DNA TGTGCCAGTAGTATAGCTGAAGGGAGGAGAACTGAAGCTTTCTTT. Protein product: CASSIAEGRRTEAFF.

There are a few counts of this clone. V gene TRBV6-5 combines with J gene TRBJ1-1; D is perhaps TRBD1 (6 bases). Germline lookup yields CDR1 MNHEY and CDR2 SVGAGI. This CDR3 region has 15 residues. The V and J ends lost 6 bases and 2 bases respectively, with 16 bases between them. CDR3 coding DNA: TGTGCCAGCAGGTTTTTGGACAGAAGTAACACTGAAGCTTTCTTT. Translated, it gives CASRFLDRSNTEAFF.